This TCR beta chain emerged from a study of blood T cell repertoires in COVID-19. The data were produced by immunoSEQ multiplex PCR, yet TCRdb's version contains in-frame clones alone and is incomplete. The repertoire holds about 210,000 clones, with roughly 86% as singletons. The germline gives CDR1 MNHNY, CDR2 SVGAGI (reference sequence). The length of the CDR3 is 15 residues. V lost 6 bases, J lost 2 bases, and 4 bases stayed unmatched. This clone has more than one count but fewer than ten. The chain combines TRBV6-6 with TRBJ2-7; 13 positions match TRBD2. Source material: peripheral blood. The sequence derives from a woman between 35 and 50 years old with acute or convalescent COVID-19. The CDR3 reads CASSRTSGGPYEQYF. The CDR3 DNA sequence: TGTGCCAGCAGCCGGACTAGCGGGGGACCCTACGAGCAGTACTTC.